Sequencing of this T cell receptor (beta chain) was carried out in a study of shared clonotypes between healthy human individuals. General study findings and limits: Clonotypes shared by all four donors outscored non-shared clonotypes in generation probability. Among a few donors, roughly 5.5% of naive CD4 clonotypes were found in common. In having few donors, the study represented limited genetic and exposure-history diversity.

Measured with immunoSEQ multiplex PCR; TCRdb has only the in-frame clones, and not every one. The repertoire holds roughly 1,000,000 clones, approximately 80% seen once, with 0.5% to 0.65% in the top ten. Germline values: CDR1 SGHAT, CDR2 FQDESV (reference sequence). This CDR3 contains 16 residues. V shed 5 bases and J shed 0 bases, with 16 bases lying between them. A note on this clone: What it recognizes is unknown.

Input material: memory CD4+ T cells from PBMCs. Stated subset: CD45RA-negative fraction. The chain is built from TRBV11-1 and TRBJ1-1; D perhaps matches TRBD1 (5 bases). This receptor was taken from a man between 18 and 35 years old in good health. Some clones in this sample may be carry-over from other donors' samples. The CDR3 protein is CASSRRRQSMNTEAFF. The CDR3 DNA sequence: TGTGCCAGCAGCCGGCGCCGACAGAGCATGAACACTGAAGCTTTCTTT.